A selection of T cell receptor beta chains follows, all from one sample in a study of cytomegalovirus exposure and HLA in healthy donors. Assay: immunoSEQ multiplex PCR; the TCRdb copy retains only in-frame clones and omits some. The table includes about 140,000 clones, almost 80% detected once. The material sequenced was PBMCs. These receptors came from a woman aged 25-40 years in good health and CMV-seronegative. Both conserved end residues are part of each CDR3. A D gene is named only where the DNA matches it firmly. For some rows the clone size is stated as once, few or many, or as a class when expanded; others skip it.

DNA: TGCGCCAGCAGCCAAGAGCAGGGGCCCTATTATGGCTACACCTTC
CDR3: CASSQEQGPYYGYTF
D: .
size: .
V: TRBV4-3
J: TRBJ1-2

DNA: TGCGCCAGCAGCAGCTTAGCGCGGGAATCGGGCTACACCTTC
CDR3: CASSSLARESGYTF
D: .
size: .
V: TRBV5-1
J: TRBJ1-2

DNA: TGTGCCAGCAGCTTATTAGACGGGAATTCACCCCTCCACTTT
CDR3: CASSLLDGNSPLHF
D: .
size: .
V: TRBV5-4
J: TRBJ1-6

DNA: TGTGCCAGCAGTTCGGACAGGGGCCCGGGGGCCAACGTCCTGACTTTC
CDR3: CASSSDRGPGANVLTF
D: TRBD1
size: .
V: TRBV6-6
J: TRBJ2-6

DNA: TGCGCCAGCAGGGGGCCCGGGGCCAACGTCCTGACTTTC
CDR3: CASRGPGANVLTF
D: .
size: .
V: TRBV5-1
J: TRBJ2-6

DNA: TGTGCCAGCAACCCAGGGCCAACTAATGAAAAACTGTTTTTT
CDR3: CASNPGPTNEKLFF
D: .
size: .
V: TRBV6-1
J: TRBJ1-4

DNA: TGTGCCAGCAAGCGGGACGGATTCTCTGGAAACACCATATATTTT
CDR3: CASKRDGFSGNTIYF
D: .
size: .
V: TRBV6-5
J: TRBJ1-3

DNA: TGTGCCAGCAGCCGTTCAGGGACAGGGCAGAATGAGCAGTTCTTC
CDR3: CASSRSGTGQNEQFF
D: TRBD1
size: .
V: TRBV9
J: TRBJ2-1

DNA: TGCGCCAGCAGCCAAGATTTGAGGGAAGCTTTCTTT
CDR3: CASSQDLREAFF
D: .
size: .
V: TRBV4-3
J: TRBJ1-1

DNA: TGTGCCAGCGGGGACAGGGTGGGAGAGCAGTACTTC
CDR3: CASGDRVGEQYF
D: TRBD1
size: .
V: TRBV5-6
J: TRBJ2-7

DNA: TGTGCCAGCAGCTCTCGGACAGAGTCTCTATACGGCTACACCTTC
CDR3: CASSSRTESLYGYTF
D: .
size: .
V: TRBV5-4
J: TRBJ1-2

DNA: TGTGCCAGTAGTAGTAGCCCCGGAGGAGATACGCAGTATTTT
CDR3: CASSSSPGGDTQYF
D: .
size: .
V: TRBV19
J: TRBJ2-3

DNA: TGTGCCAGCAGCCCACAGAGCTCTGGAAACACCATATATTTT
CDR3: CASSPQSSGNTIYF
D: .
size: few
V: TRBV4-2
J: TRBJ1-3

DNA: TGCGCCAGCAGCTTTAGCACGGGGTCCTACAATGAGCAGTTCTTC
CDR3: CASSFSTGSYNEQFF
D: .
size: few
V: TRBV5-1
J: TRBJ2-1

DNA: TGTGCCAGCAGCGTGGGACTGGAGGTCTACGAGCAGTACTTC
CDR3: CASSVGLEVYEQYF
D: .
size: .
V: TRBV7-8
J: TRBJ2-7

DNA: TGTGCCAGCAGCTTATCTCCAGACACAGATACGCAGTATTTT
CDR3: CASSLSPDTDTQYF
D: .
size: .
V: TRBV7-2
J: TRBJ2-3

DNA: TGCGCCAGCAGCAGGGGACAGGGGGCCAGTATCCAAGAGACCCAGTACTTC
CDR3: CASSRGQGASIQETQYF
D: TRBD1
size: .
V: TRBV5-1
J: TRBJ2-5

DNA: TGTGCCAGCAGCCCCACCCCCGGGACAGGGGATTCACCCCTCCACTTT
CDR3: CASSPTPGTGDSPLHF
D: TRBD1
size: .
V: TRBV7-8
J: TRBJ1-6

DNA: TGTGCCAGCAGCCGGGACAGTCCCACCGGGGAGCTGTTTTTT
CDR3: CASSRDSPTGELFF
D: TRBD1
size: .
V: TRBV7-3
J: TRBJ2-2

DNA: TGTGCCAGCAGTGAGGCAGTGCGGGGAGATACGCAGTATTTT
CDR3: CASSEAVRGDTQYF
D: .
size: .
V: TRBV25-1
J: TRBJ2-3

DNA: TGTGCCAGCAGTCGTCCTTCAACCGGGACTGATGAGCAGTTCTTC
CDR3: CASSRPSTGTDEQFF
D: .
size: .
V: TRBV6-5
J: TRBJ2-1

DNA: TGTGCCAGCAGCCCACGACACATCTCTGGAAACACCATATATTTT
CDR3: CASSPRHISGNTIYF
D: .
size: .
V: TRBV14
J: TRBJ1-3

DNA: TGCGCCACAACCCCCAGGGGGGCGCCTGGCGGCTACACCTTC
CDR3: CATTPRGAPGGYTF
D: TRBD1
size: .
V: TRBV10-2
J: TRBJ1-2

DNA: TGTGCCAGCAGCTACACATACAGGGGAAACACTGAAGCTTTCTTT
CDR3: CASSYTYRGNTEAFF
D: TRBD1
size: .
V: TRBV11-2
J: TRBJ1-1

DNA: TGTGCCAGCAGGACGCAGGGGATTGGCCTCTATGGCTACACCTTC
CDR3: CASRTQGIGLYGYTF
D: .
size: .
V: TRBV6-1
J: TRBJ1-2

DNA: TGTGCCAGTAGTACACTAGGAGGTAATTCACCCCTCCACTTT
CDR3: CASSTLGGNSPLHF
D: .
size: once
V: TRBV19
J: TRBJ1-6

DNA: TGCGCCAGCAAGGGCCAGACTAGCGGGGCGGGTGAGCAGTACTTC
CDR3: CASKGQTSGAGEQYF
D: TRBD2
size: .
V: TRBV5-1
J: TRBJ2-7

DNA: TGTGCCAGCAGCGTAGGGATCAGCGGGGGGTTCCCTGCTGGGGCCAACGTCCTGACTTTC
CDR3: CASSVGISGGFPAGANVLTF
D: TRBD2
size: .
V: TRBV9
J: TRBJ2-6

DNA: TGCGCCAGCAGCGCCCAGTACAATGAGCAGTTCTTC
CDR3: CASSAQYNEQFF
D: .
size: .
V: TRBV5-1
J: TRBJ2-1

DNA: TGTGCCGCGGGGAGCGGCTCCTACAATGAGCAGTTCTTC
CDR3: CAAGSGSYNEQFF
D: .
size: .
V: TRBV4-2
J: TRBJ2-1

DNA: TGTGCCAGCAGTTTAGGCAGGGCATTCTCTGGAAACACCATATATTTT
CDR3: CASSLGRAFSGNTIYF
D: .
size: .
V: TRBV28
J: TRBJ1-3

DNA: TGTGCCAGCAGCTTAGCTCCCCAACGGAGGGGACCCGCAACTAATGAAAAACTGTTTTTT
CDR3: CASSLAPQRRGPATNEKLFF
D: .
size: .
V: TRBV7-2
J: TRBJ1-4

DNA: TGCGCCAGCAGCCCAGAGGGGGGTTCTGGGTTGCCCCAGCATTTT
CDR3: CASSPEGGSGLPQHF
D: .
size: few
V: TRBV4-1
J: TRBJ1-5

DNA: TGTGCCAGCAGCCGTTCAGGGACCGGGGAGCTGTTTTTT
CDR3: CASSRSGTGELFF
D: .
size: .
V: TRBV7-3
J: TRBJ2-2

DNA: TGTGCCAGCAGCGTAGATGGAGGAAGCGGGGTTAAAAACATTCAGTACTTC
CDR3: CASSVDGGSGVKNIQYF
D: TRBD2
size: .
V: TRBV9
J: TRBJ2-4

DNA: TGTGCCAGCAGCTATCTCGGGACAGGGGAAGAGACCCAGTACTTC
CDR3: CASSYLGTGEETQYF
D: TRBD1
size: .
V: TRBV7-2
J: TRBJ2-5

DNA: TGTGCCAGTAGGATAATACCGGACAGTGAAAAACTGTTTTTT
CDR3: CASRIIPDSEKLFF
D: .
size: .
V: TRBV19
J: TRBJ1-4

DNA: TGTGCCAGCAGCGTAGGGCAGGGGAACACCGGGGAGCTGTTTTTT
CDR3: CASSVGQGNTGELFF
D: .
size: .
V: TRBV9
J: TRBJ2-2

DNA: TGTGCCAGCAGCTACCAGGGACAGTCAAGCTCCTACAATGAGCAGTTCTTC
CDR3: CASSYQGQSSSYNEQFF
D: TRBD1
size: .
V: TRBV11-2
J: TRBJ2-1

DNA: TGTGCCAGCAGGGCTAGCGGGGCTCCTAACACCGGGGAGCTGTTTTTT
CDR3: CASRASGAPNTGELFF
D: TRBD2
size: .
V: TRBV6-7
J: TRBJ2-2

DNA: TGTGCTAGTGGTACAGTTGGGAATTCACCCCTCCACTTT
CDR3: CASGTVGNSPLHF
D: .
size: once
V: TRBV12-5
J: TRBJ1-6

DNA: TGTGCCAGCAGTGAAAGGGTGAGCAGGGGCAATCAGCCCCAGCATTTT
CDR3: CASSERVSRGNQPQHF
D: .
size: .
V: TRBV6-1
J: TRBJ1-5

DNA: TGTGCCAGCAGCTTGGCAGGGGAACCGAACACTGAAGCTTTCTTT
CDR3: CASSLAGEPNTEAFF
D: .
size: few
V: TRBV13
J: TRBJ1-1

DNA: TGTGCCAGCATTTTAGTAGGAGGACCCTACGAGCAGTACTTC
CDR3: CASILVGGPYEQYF
D: .
size: .
V: TRBV6-1
J: TRBJ2-7

DNA: TGTGCCAGCAGAAAAATCAACAGGTGTAGGTCACCCCTCCACTTT
CDR3: CASRKINRCRSPLHF
D: .
size: .
V: TRBV21-1
J: TRBJ1-6

DNA: TGTGCCAGCAGGGAAACAGGGGAGTTAGGGGGCTACACCTTC
CDR3: CASRETGELGGYTF
D: TRBD1
size: .
V: TRBV6-1
J: TRBJ1-2

DNA: TGTGCCAGCAGCCGGATTCCCGGGACAGCACTATCCTACGAGCAGTACTTC
CDR3: CASSRIPGTALSYEQYF
D: TRBD1
size: .
V: TRBV7-9
J: TRBJ2-7

DNA: TGTGCCAGCAGCTTAGAGGCCTCGTGGGATACGCAGTATTTT
CDR3: CASSLEASWDTQYF
D: .
size: .
V: TRBV7-3
J: TRBJ2-3

DNA: TGTGCCAGCAGCTTGGGGGGGGGAGGCACAGATACGCAGTATTTT
CDR3: CASSLGGGGTDTQYF
D: TRBD2
size: .
V: TRBV5-6
J: TRBJ2-3

DNA: TGTGCCAGCAGCCTTCAGACAGGGGTAGAGAACACTGAAGCTTTCTTT
CDR3: CASSLQTGVENTEAFF
D: TRBD1
size: .
V: TRBV9
J: TRBJ1-1

DNA: TGTGCCAGCAGTGGGTTTCTAGCGGGCCTCTACAATGAGCAGTTCTTC
CDR3: CASSGFLAGLYNEQFF
D: TRBD2
size: .
V: TRBV2
J: TRBJ2-1

DNA: TGTGCCATCAGTGGGTCGGGGGCCATCAATGAGCAGTTCTTC
CDR3: CAISGSGAINEQFF
D: .
size: .
V: TRBV10-3
J: TRBJ2-1

DNA: TGCGCCAGCAGTGAGAGGGGCCCAGATCAGCCCCAGCATTTT
CDR3: CASSERGPDQPQHF
D: .
size: few
V: TRBV10-2
J: TRBJ1-5

DNA: TGTGCCAGCAGCTTCCGGAGGGGTGAAGCTTTCTTT
CDR3: CASSFRRGEAFF
D: .
size: .
V: TRBV7-2
J: TRBJ1-1

DNA: TGTGCCAGTAGGGGCGGGGGTGGAGTAGGGGAGACCCAGTACTTC
CDR3: CASRGGGGVGETQYF
D: TRBD2
size: few
V: TRBV19
J: TRBJ2-5

DNA: TGTGCCAGCAGCTTGTCAGGAGGAGGAGGAGGGAAGCCCCAGCATTTT
CDR3: CASSLSGGGGGKPQHF
D: .
size: .
V: TRBV5-4
J: TRBJ1-5

DNA: TGTGCCAGCAGCTTCCGGACAGGCCCCCTTCTCTATGGCTACACCTTC
CDR3: CASSFRTGPLLYGYTF
D: TRBD1
size: .
V: TRBV5-6
J: TRBJ1-2

DNA: TGTGCCAGCAGTGACGAGGGACTGAGCAATCAGCCCCAGCATTTT
CDR3: CASSDEGLSNQPQHF
D: .
size: few
V: TRBV6-1
J: TRBJ1-5

DNA: TGTGCCAGCAGCTTAGGGGACAGCGGCATTCAGTACTTC
CDR3: CASSLGDSGIQYF
D: TRBD1
size: .
V: TRBV7-2
J: TRBJ2-4